This T cell receptor beta chain was identified in a study of blood T cell repertoires in COVID-19 (dated by TCRdb to the early 2020s). Broadly, across the study: Collaborator samples came from the United States, Italy and Spain and covered acute and convalescent phases of COVID-19. Subjects who had been exposed to COVID-19, were actively infected with it, or had recovered from it provided the deeply sampled blood TCRbeta repertoires that made up the dataset. The samples were drawn from the first 160 participants of the ongoing ImmuneRACE study and from more than 1,000 subjects provided by 6 global collaborators. The repertoires were made available in a free public database intended to serve as a resource for research on the immune response to SARS-CoV-2. Where available, HLA class I and class II types were taken from metadata supplied by the sample provider and were not determined by assay-based typing. The material from the prospective study consisted of cDNA or gDNA derived from T cells, B-cell-depleted T cells, or PBMCs. A de-identified subject ID, COVID-19 status, age in years and sex were almost always included in the sample metadata. The paper's findings and limits, for the study overall: Clinical and demographic metadata were provided uncurated, with the amount varying by source and participant.

Concerning this clone: Its antigen remains unidentified. Base qualities are not recorded, but no much larger clone differs from it by a single base.

TCRbeta CDR3 regions were amplified from genomic DNA by means of the immunoSEQ Assay, a bias-controlled multiplex PCR. Turning to the authors' computational methods: The number of nucleated cells in each sample was estimated by amplification of reference gene primers within the assay. Sequence reads were collapsed and filtered to measure the absolute abundance of every unique TCRbeta CDR3 rearrangement. Productive Simpson clonality was computed per sample as the square root of Simpson's diversity index over productive rearrangements. This immuneACCESS table, as held by TCRdb, lists in-frame sequences with V and J called but not all clones. Of the missing ones, under half trace to an unresolved V gene in checked studies; the others have no known cause. That table is the source of V, J and clone size, and D and trimming were worked out from the DNA. Here the sample has about 12,000 clones; roughly four fifths occur a single time. More than 3% of the sample is in the top ten clones.

From the cysteine up to the phenylalanine, the CDR3 has a length of 14 residues. CDR3 DNA is the only sequence kept; it has 42 bases, read in frame from the first base. The collaborating institutions used their own protocols to collect whole blood in K2EDTA tubes. For TCRbeta analysis, collaborator samples were shipped as frozen whole blood, as isolated PBMCs, or as DNA extracted from either sample type. The sample consisted of peripheral blood. Recombination connected TRBV1 to TRBJ2-1; the table gives TRBD1 as D, unverified against the DNA. TRBV1 is designated a pseudogene. This TCR was sampled from a woman aged 55-69 years with acute or convalescent COVID-19. The CDR3 corresponds to CTSSPRQGNGEQFF. Here is the DNA: TGCACCAGCAGCCCAAGACAGGGCAACGGTGAGCAGTTCTTC.